The text below deals with one TCR beta chain. The data derive from a study of blood T cell repertoires in COVID-19. For the study at large: COVID-19 samples from acute and convalescent phases originated in the United States, Italy and Spain. The analysed material was cDNA or gDNA that came from T cells, B-cell-depleted T cells, or PBMCs.

Clones were read by immunoSEQ multiplex PCR, and TCRdb kept only the in-frame ones, dropping some. Here the sample spans a few hundred thousand clones, 89% being singletons. Per the germline V gene, CDR1 is MNHNS and CDR2 is SASEGT. The CDR3 has 14 residues. The germline V and J ends were trimmed by 3 bases and 1 base, with 9 bases remaining between them. This chain joins TRBV6-1 and TRBJ1-1; tentative D call: TRBD1 (6 bases). The receptor comes from a young man who had recovered from COVID-19. The sample comprised peripheral blood. The CDR3 sequence is CASSEGARNTEAFF. DNA for the CDR3: TGTGCCAGCAGTGAGGGGGCGCGGAACACTGAAGCTTTCTTT.